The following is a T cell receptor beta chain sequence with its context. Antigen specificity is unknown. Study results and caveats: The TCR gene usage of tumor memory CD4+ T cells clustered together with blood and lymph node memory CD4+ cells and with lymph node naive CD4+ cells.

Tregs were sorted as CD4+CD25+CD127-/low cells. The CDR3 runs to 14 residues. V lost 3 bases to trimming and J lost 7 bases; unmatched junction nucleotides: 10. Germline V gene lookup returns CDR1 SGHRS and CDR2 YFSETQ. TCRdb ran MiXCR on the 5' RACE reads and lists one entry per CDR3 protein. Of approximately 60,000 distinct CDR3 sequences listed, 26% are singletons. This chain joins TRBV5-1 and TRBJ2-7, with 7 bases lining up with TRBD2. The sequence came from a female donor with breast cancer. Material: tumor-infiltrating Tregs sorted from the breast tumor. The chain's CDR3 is CASSWREPREEQYF. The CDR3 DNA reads TGCGCCAGCAGCTGGCGGGAGCCCAGAGAAGAGCAGTACTTC.